Presented here are 32 T cell receptor beta chains from one specimen sequenced in a study of cytomegalovirus exposure and HLA in healthy donors. A multiplex PCR was run with 60 Vbeta primers and 13 Jbeta primers. Repertoires were generated with immunoSEQ multiplex PCR, while TCRdb's copy carries only in-frame clones and drops some. The sample shows around 37,000 clones, roughly 81% of them seen only once. The specimen was PBMCs. All receptors come from a man aged 25 to 40 in good health and CMV-seronegative.

The J gene is TRBJ2-5, the V gene TRBV5-1; tentative D call: TRBD1 (6 bases). The DNA end lines up better with TRBJ2-7; the J call may be wrong. This CDR3 spans 16 amino acids. Looked up from germline, CDR1 is SGHRS and CDR2 is YFSETQ. CDR3 DNA: TGCGCCAGCAGCCCGGGTCTCCGGGACAAGATGTACGAGCAGTACTTC. This encodes CASSPGLRDKMYEQYF.

The rearrangement links TRBV7-9 to TRBJ2-2; no reliable D call. Trimming pared 4 bases from V and 7 bases from J, leaving 22 bases between. The CDR3 totals 17 residues. Germline CDR1 reads SEHNR; CDR2 reads FQNEAQ (reference sequence). CDR3: CASSSQTLSLDVGELFF. Written as DNA, the CDR3 is TGTGCCAGCAGCTCGCAGACCCTCTCGCTAGACGTCGGGGAGCTGTTTTTT.

The chain uses TRBV2 and TRBJ2-1; D may be TRBD2 (5 bases). V was clipped by 6 bases and J by 5 bases, with 20 bases between them. The germline gives CDR1 SNHLY, CDR2 FYNNEI. CDR3 length equals 16 residues. CDR3 coding DNA: TGTGCCAGCAGAGAGGTAAGGACTGGCGGCGACAATGAGCAGTTCTTC. Protein sequence: CASREVRTGGDNEQFF.

The CDR3 nucleotides read TGTGCCAGCAGCCCGCCAACACTAAGCACAGATACGCAGTATTTT. Protein: CASSPPTLSTDTQYF. The V gene is TRBV11-2, the J gene TRBJ2-3, with D unclear. Per the germline V gene, CDR1 is SGHAT and CDR2 is FQNNGV. CDR3 length equals 15 residues. V was shortened by 5 bases and J by 0 bases, with 12 bases between the two germline ends.

J is TRBJ2-5 and V is TRBV30; 15 bases are shared with TRBD2. The DNA matches TRBJ2-7 better at its end, which makes the J call doubtful. The CDR3 is 19 amino acids. Germline CDR1 is GTSNPN and CDR2 is SVGIG (reference sequence). The CDR3 DNA is TGTGCCTGGAGTGCGCTCGGCTTGGGACTAGCGGGAGGTCGAGGCGAGCAGTACTTC. Translated: CAWSALGLGLAGGRGEQYF.

Worth noting for this clone: Other DNA variants within this sample encode the same CDR3. This chain joins TRBV6-1 and TRBJ1-1; D unclear. Trimming took 3 bases from V and 2 from J, leaving 7 bases between them. The germline V gene encodes CDR1 MNHNS and CDR2 SASEGT. The CDR3 runs to 13 residues. The CDR3 nucleotides are TGTGCCAGCAGTGAGCGAGGCAACACTGAAGCTTTCTTT. Translating gives CASSERGNTEAFF.

As to this clone: This is likely a read error, given that the CDR3 carries no conserved phenylalanine or tryptophan at its end. No DNA is shown, since the ends of the CDR3 on it are uncertain; the CDR3 is the one TCRdb lists. V and J are TRBV6-1 and TRBJ2-4; the DNA was not compared with TRBD2, the D call given in the table. CDR1 is MNHNS, CDR2 SASEGT, per germline. The CDR3 is 12 residues long, ends included. CDR3 sequence reads: CASRKQTSGGSI.

This clone turned up a few times. The rearrangement links TRBV30 to TRBJ2-1; no definite D call. The CDR3 runs to 13 residues. The ends were cut back, 4 bases at V and 6 bases at J, with 13 bases in the middle. CDR1 is GTSNPN, CDR2 SVGIG, per germline (reference sequence). The CDR3 is CAWKTGPGNEQFF. The CDR3 nucleotides are TGTGCCTGGAAGACCGGCCCGGGCAATGAGCAGTTCTTC.

V usage is TRBV5-5 and J usage is TRBJ1-1, with TRBD1 matching over 7 bases. Losses at the gene ends were 4 bases for V and 0 bases for J; bases not matched to a gene: 9. The CDR3 runs to 16 residues. CDR1 and CDR2 from the germline V gene are SGHKS and YYEKEE (reference sequence). Here the CDR3 DNA reads TGTGCCAGCAGCCCCAGGGACAGCACGCTGAACACTGAAGCTTTCTTT. Translated, it gives CASSPRDSTLNTEAFF.

The V gene is TRBV5-1, the J gene TRBJ1-1; no definite D call. This CDR3 has 15 residues. Trimming took 0 bases from V and 5 from J, leaving 14 bases between them. In germline, CDR1 is SGHRS, CDR2 YFSETQ. This CDR3 is CASSLGEGVRTEAFF. CDR3 nucleotides: TGCGCCAGCAGCTTGGGGGAGGGTGTTAGGACTGAAGCTTTCTTT. The variable domain in full, with the rest retrieved from reference TRBV5-1 and TRBJ1-1, is KAGVTQTPRYLIKTRGQQVTLSCSPISGHRSVSWYQQTPGQGLQFLFEYFSETQRNKGNFPGRFSGRQFSNSRSEMNVSTLELGDSALYLCASSLGEGVRTEAFFGQGTRLTVV.

The chain employs TRBV21-1 and TRBJ2-5; the tabulated D call, TRBD1, remains unverified against the DNA. TRBV21-1 constitutes a pseudogene. This CDR3 is built from 18 residues. CDR3 DNA sequence: TGTGCCAGCAGCTCCAGGGGGCGTAGAGGTCCCCTTAAAGAGACCCAGTACTTC. Amino acid sequence: CASSSRGRRGPLKETQYF.

V gene TRBV19 combines with J gene TRBJ2-2; D is perhaps TRBD1 (6 bases). Looked up from germline, CDR1 is LNHDA and CDR2 is SQIVND (reference sequence). The V end was cut by 5 bases, the J end by 8 bases, with 15 bases between. The CDR3 sequence is 14 residues long. The CDR3 DNA reads as TGTGCCAGTAGTGCCGGACAGATCAGAGGGGAGCTGTTTTTT. Protein sequence: CASSAGQIRGELFF. The full variable domain, with the rest looked up from reference TRBV19 and TRBJ2-2, is DGGITQSPKYLFRKEGQNVTLSCEQNLNHDAMYWYRQDPGQGLRLIYYSQIVNDFQKGDIAEGYSVSREKKESFPLTVTSAQKNPTAFYLCASSAGQIRGELFFGEGSRLTVL.

CDR3: CASSYSRGFGYEQYF. Written as DNA, the CDR3 is TGTGCCAGCAGTTACTCGCGGGGGTTCGGCTACGAGCAGTACTTC. The rearrangement uses TRBV6-5 and TRBJ2-7, with TRBD2 matching 7 bases. The V and J ends lost 0 bases and 3 bases, in that order; junction bases with no gene match: 5. Germline V gene lookup returns CDR1 MNHEY and CDR2 SVGAGI. This CDR3 is built from 15 residues.

The chain couples TRBV10-2 to TRBJ2-7, with a tentative D call TRBD2 (6 bases). This CDR3 spans 18 amino acids. The germline V and J ends were trimmed by 4 bases and 5 bases, with 27 bases remaining between them. The germline V gene encodes CDR1 WSHSY and CDR2 SAAADI. CDR3 DNA: TGCGCCAGCAGTGCTGTCAAAGGAGGGAGGAACCTCCTAAACGAGCAGTACTTC. Its protein is CASSAVKGGRNLLNEQYF.

V gene TRBV19 combines with J gene TRBJ2-7; tentative D call: TRBD2 (6 bases). This CDR3 has 15 residues. The germline V and J ends were trimmed by 5 bases and 6 bases, with 20 bases remaining between them. Germline V lookup: CDR1 LNHDA, CDR2 SQIVND (reference sequence). The CDR3 DNA reads as TGTGCCAGTAGTTCCACACCCTCCGGGGGTTCCGAGCAGTACTTC. Translating gives CASSSTPSGGSEQYF. The full variable domain, in which reference TRBV19 and TRBJ2-7 provide the parts outside the CDR3, is DGGITQSPKYLFRKEGQNVTLSCEQNLNHDAMYWYRQDPGQGLRLIYYSQIVNDFQKGDIAEGYSVSREKKESFPLTVTSAQKNPTAFYLCASSSTPSGGSEQYFGPGTRLTVT.

Here the CDR3 DNA reads TGTGCCAGCACTCATCAGAGTTTTAGACTCCCGTGGGTTCCCCAAGAGACCCAGTACTTC. It translates to CASTHQSFRLPWVPQETQYF. J is TRBJ2-5 and V is TRBV27; no clear D. The CDR3 is 20 amino acids. Germline V gene data show CDR1 as MNHEY and CDR2 as SMNVEV (reference sequence). V was shortened by 7 bases and J by 1 base, with 31 bases between the two germline ends.

This rearrangement joins TRBV11-2 to TRBJ1-4, with D unresolved. Deletions cut 3 bases from V and 5 bases from J, with 16 bases between. The CDR3 is 16 amino acids. CDR1 is SGHAT and CDR2 is FQNNGV in the germline V gene. CDR3 sequence: CASSFRAQGGNEKLFF. DNA of the CDR3: TGTGCCAGCAGCTTCAGAGCTCAAGGAGGAAATGAAAAACTGTTTTTT.

The genes are TRBV6-5 and TRBJ1-1, with D possibly TRBD1 on 5 matching bases. From germline, CDR1 is MNHEY and CDR2 SVGAGI. This CDR3 is 15 amino acids long. Trimming cost V 2 bases and J 1 base, with 11 bases left between them. CDR3 sequence: CASSYRLGPNTEAFF. In nucleotides, the CDR3 is TGTGCCAGCAGTTACCGGCTGGGGCCGAACACTGAAGCTTTCTTT.

The genes are TRBV5-1 and TRBJ2-5, with 8 bases identical to TRBD1. Per the germline V gene, CDR1 is SGHRS and CDR2 is YFSETQ. The CDR3 contains 16 residues. After removal of 4 bases from V and 5 bases from J, the junction contained 13 bases not matched to a gene. DNA for the CDR3: TGCGCCAGCAGCATTAACGGACAGGGCATCGGGGAGACCCAGTACTTC. Amino acid sequence: CASSINGQGIGETQYF.

This clone was seen a few times. This rearrangement joins TRBV6-4 to TRBJ2-2; a possible D gene is TRBD2 (5 bases). The CDR3 has 13 amino acids. Germline CDR1 MRHNA, CDR2 SNTAGT. The V and J ends lost 3 bases and 3 bases respectively, with 5 bases between them. The DNA of the CDR3 is TGTGCCAGCAGTGAGGAGGACACCGGGGAGCTGTTTTTT. This sequence encodes CASSEEDTGELFF.

This clone turned up a few times. The V call is TRBV12-5, the J call TRBJ1-1; the D gene is possibly TRBD1 (5 bases). The CDR3 is made up of 17 amino acids. Germline V CDR1 and CDR2: LGHNT, FRNRAP. The V end was cut by 0 bases, the J end by 0 bases, with 14 bases between. The CDR3, as DNA: TGTGCTAGTGGTTTGGTACTCTCTCCAGGGATGAACACTGAAGCTTTCTTT. It specifies CASGLVLSPGMNTEAFF.

This clone was picked up a small number of times. The genes are TRBV7-9 and TRBJ2-7; a weak D match, TRBD2 (5 bases). Germline CDR1 SEHNR, CDR2 FQNEAQ (reference sequence). V was shortened by 1 base and J by 2 bases, with 9 bases between the two germline ends. The CDR3 runs to 14 residues. Here the CDR3 reads CASSLVSGTYEQYF. DNA of the CDR3: TGTGCCAGCAGCTTAGTCAGCGGAACCTACGAGCAGTACTTC.

The chain joins TRBV7-3 to TRBJ1-3; 9 bases map to TRBD1. CDR1 and CDR2 from the germline V gene are SGHTA and FQGTGA. V lost 1 base, J lost 5 bases, and 3 bases stayed unmatched. The CDR3 sequence is 15 residues long. The CDR3 sequence: CASSLSGQGRNTIYF. As DNA, the CDR3 is TGTGCCAGCAGCTTAAGTGGACAGGGGAGAAACACCATATATTTT.

This clone was found a few times. V is TRBV5-4 and J is TRBJ2-7, with TRBD2 matching over 12 bases. Germline CDR1 is SGHNT and CDR2 is YYREEE (reference sequence). J lost 6 bases, V lost 4 bases, and 8 bases had no gene match. The CDR3 extends over 15 amino acids. The CDR3 loop is CASSSGLAGYPEQYF. The CDR3 coding sequence is TGTGCCAGCAGCAGCGGACTAGCGGGATATCCCGAGCAGTACTTC. Looking up the rest from reference TRBV5-4 and TRBJ2-7 gives the full variable domain: ETGVTQSPTHLIKTRGQQVTLRCSSQSGHNTVSWYQQALGQGPQFIFQYYREEENGRGNFPPRFSGLQFPNYSSELNVNALELDDSALYLCASSSGLAGYPEQYFGPGTRLTVT.

The CDR3: CATSRDSAGARGYTF. CDR3 nucleotide sequence: TGTGCCACCAGCAGAGATAGCGCGGGGGCTAGGGGCTACACCTTC. The chain has TRBV15 and TRBJ1-2, with a weak D call TRBD1 (6 bases). CDR1 is LNHNV, CDR2 YYDKDF, per germline (reference sequence). With 0 bases removed from V and 8 bases from J, the gap between germline ends came to 16 bases. The CDR3 has 15 amino acids.

This chain uses TRBV11-2 with TRBJ2-1, with 10 bases matching TRBD1. The CDR3 totals 15 residues. Germline-derived CDR1 and CDR2 are SGHAT and FQNNGV. With V trimmed by 2 bases and J by 8 bases, 6 bases remained unmatched. This CDR3 reads CASSLSGTGVDEQFF. CDR3 nucleotide sequence: TGTGCCAGCAGCTTATCTGGGACAGGGGTTGATGAGCAGTTCTTC.

The V and J genes are TRBV18 and TRBJ1-1, with TRBD1 as a possible D gene (6 bases). The ends were cut back, 6 bases at V and 7 bases at J, with 15 bases in the middle. Germline V lookup: CDR1 KGHSH, CDR2 LQKENI. The CDR3 covers 13 residues. CDR3 DNA sequence: TGTGCCAGCTCCTCCTTAAGGGGGATTGAAGCTTTCTTT. This encodes CASSSLRGIEAFF.

The chain carries TRBV19 and TRBJ2-7, with D perhaps matching TRBD1 (5 bases). This CDR3 spans 14 amino acids. Germline V lookup: CDR1 LNHDA, CDR2 SQIVND (reference sequence). V gave up 4 bases and J gave up 2 bases, with 12 bases separating them. The CDR3 spells CASSTPTAPYEQYF. As DNA, the CDR3 is TGTGCCAGTAGTACCCCGACAGCGCCCTACGAGCAGTACTTC.

The rearrangement uses TRBV11-2 and TRBJ1-2; 10 positions match TRBD1. V gave up 5 bases and J gave up 2 bases; unmatched junction bases: 8. Germline V gene lookup returns CDR1 SGHAT and CDR2 FQNNGV. The CDR3 is 16 amino acids. This CDR3 is CASSPGTGVLNYGYTF. CDR3 coding DNA: TGTGCCAGCAGCCCCGGGACAGGGGTTCTAAACTATGGCTACACCTTC.

In nucleotides, the CDR3 is TGTGCCACCAGCAGGACTTCTGGGCGGGGGATTCTAGATACGCAGTATTTT. This sequence encodes CATSRTSGRGILDTQYF. The J gene is TRBJ2-3, the V gene TRBV15; TRBD2 agrees at 7 bases. This CDR3 has 17 amino acids. The trim removed 3 bases at V and 5 bases at J, leaving 14 bases unmatched. Germline lookup yields CDR1 LNHNV and CDR2 YYDKDF (reference sequence).

This clone appeared a single time. The chain recombines TRBV11-2 with TRBJ2-7, with 10 bases lining up with TRBD1. Germline loops: CDR1 SGHAT, CDR2 FQNNGV. The ends lost 4 bases at V and 1 base at J; junction bases unmatched: 10. The CDR3 is 17 amino acids. The CDR3, as DNA: TGTGCCAGCAGCTCCTACCCTCCGGGACAGGGGTCCTACGAGCAGTACTTC. This sequence encodes CASSSYPPGQGSYEQYF.

This rearrangement joins TRBV5-1 to TRBJ2-7; 7 bases line up with TRBD1. This CDR3 region has 15 residues. V lost 4 bases, J lost 5 bases, and 12 bases stayed unmatched. In germline, CDR1 is SGHRS, CDR2 YFSETQ. CDR3 sequence: CASSPTGVGSDEQYF. As DNA, the CDR3 is TGCGCCAGCAGCCCTACAGGGGTCGGTTCGGACGAGCAGTACTTC.